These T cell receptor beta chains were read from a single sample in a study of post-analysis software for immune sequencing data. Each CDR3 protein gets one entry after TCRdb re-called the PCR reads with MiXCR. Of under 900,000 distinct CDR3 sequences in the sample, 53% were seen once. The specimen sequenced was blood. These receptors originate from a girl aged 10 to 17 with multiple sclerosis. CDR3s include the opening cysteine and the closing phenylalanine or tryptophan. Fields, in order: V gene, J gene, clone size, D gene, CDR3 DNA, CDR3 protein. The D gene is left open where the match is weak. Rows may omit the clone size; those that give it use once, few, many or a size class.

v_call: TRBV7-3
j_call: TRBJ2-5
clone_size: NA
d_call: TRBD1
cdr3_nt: TGTGCCAGCAGGAAACCGGGACAGCAAGAGACCCAGTACTTC
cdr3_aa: CASRKPGQQETQYF

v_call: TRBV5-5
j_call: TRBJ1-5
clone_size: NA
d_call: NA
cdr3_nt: TGTGCCAGCAGCTCCCTAGCCGGGGTACGCAATCAGCCCCAGCATTTT
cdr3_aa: CASSSLAGVRNQPQHF

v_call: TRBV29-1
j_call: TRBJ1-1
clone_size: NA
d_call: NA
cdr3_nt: TGCAGCGTTGCTTGGCCCGGGTTGAACACTGAAGCTTTCTTT
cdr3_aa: CSVAWPGLNTEAFF

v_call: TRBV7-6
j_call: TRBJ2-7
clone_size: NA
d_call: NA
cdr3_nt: TGTGCCAGCAGCCTAGCAGGGGGGAACTCCTACGAGCAGTACTTC
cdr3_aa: CASSLAGGNSYEQYF

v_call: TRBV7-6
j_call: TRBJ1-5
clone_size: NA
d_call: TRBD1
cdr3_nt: TGTGCCAGCAGCGACGGGACAGGGGTTAGCAATCAGCCCCAGCATTTT
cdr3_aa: CASSDGTGVSNQPQHF

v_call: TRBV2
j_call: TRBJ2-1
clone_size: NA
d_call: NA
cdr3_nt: TGTGCCAGCTTTTATGGCCACAATGAGCAGTTCTTC
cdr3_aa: CASFYGHNEQFF

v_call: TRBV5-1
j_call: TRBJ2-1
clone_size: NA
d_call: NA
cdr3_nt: TGCGCCAGCAGCTCTCCTCGGGCCCCAACATACAATGAGCAGTTCTTC
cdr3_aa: CASSSPRAPTYNEQFF

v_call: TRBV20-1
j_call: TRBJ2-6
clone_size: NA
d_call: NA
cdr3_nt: TGCAGTGCCAAGGGGGGAAATGGGGCCAACGTCCTGACTTTC
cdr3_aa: CSAKGGNGANVLTF

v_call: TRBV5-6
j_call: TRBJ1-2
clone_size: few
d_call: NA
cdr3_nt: TGTGCCAGCGCCATGACTCAAGGCTACACCTTC
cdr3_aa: CASAMTQGYTF

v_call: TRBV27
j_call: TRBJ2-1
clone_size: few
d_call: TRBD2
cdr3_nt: TGTGCCAGCAGTGTAAATAGCGGGGTGATAGGGCAGTTCTTC
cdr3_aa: CASSVNSGVIGQFF

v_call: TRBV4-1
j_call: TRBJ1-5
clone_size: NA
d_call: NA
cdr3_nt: TGCGCCAGCAGCACCCGACAGAGCAATCAGCCCCAGCATTTT
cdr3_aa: CASSTRQSNQPQHF

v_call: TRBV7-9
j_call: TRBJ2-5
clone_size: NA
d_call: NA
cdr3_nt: TGTGCCAGCAGCTTAGGCCAGGAAGAGTACCAAGAGACCCAGTACTTC
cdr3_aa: CASSLGQEEYQETQYF

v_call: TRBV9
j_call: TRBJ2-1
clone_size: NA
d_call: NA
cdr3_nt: TGTGCCAGCAGCGTAGGGCTAGCCCTTTACAATGAGCAGTTCTTC
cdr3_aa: CASSVGLALYNEQFF

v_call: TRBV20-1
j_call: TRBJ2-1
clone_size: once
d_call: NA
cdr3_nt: TGCAGTGCTAGAGTTCTAACGACAGCCTACAATGAGCAGTTCTTC
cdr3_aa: CSARVLTTAYNEQFF

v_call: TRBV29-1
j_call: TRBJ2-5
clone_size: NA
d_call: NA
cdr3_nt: TGCAGCGTTAAAAGACGGTTGGTGGAGACCCAGTACTTC
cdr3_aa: CSVKRRLVETQYF

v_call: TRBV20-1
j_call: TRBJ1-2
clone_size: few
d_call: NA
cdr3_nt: TGCAGTACTAGAGGATATGGCTACACCTTC
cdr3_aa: CSTRGYGYTF

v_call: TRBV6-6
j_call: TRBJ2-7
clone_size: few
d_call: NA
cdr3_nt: TGTGCCAGCAGTTACTCGAGGACAAGCGAGCAGTACTTC
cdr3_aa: CASSYSRTSEQYF

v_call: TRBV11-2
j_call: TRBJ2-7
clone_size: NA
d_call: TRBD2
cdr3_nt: TGTGCCAGCAGCGCCACCGGGACTAGCGGGGAGCAGTACTTC
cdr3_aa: CASSATGTSGEQYF

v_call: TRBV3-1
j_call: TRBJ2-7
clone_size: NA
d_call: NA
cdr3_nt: TGTGCCAGCGCACAGGGTCCCTACGAGCAGTACTTC
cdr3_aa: CASAQGPYEQYF

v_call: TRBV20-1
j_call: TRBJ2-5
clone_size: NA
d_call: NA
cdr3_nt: TGCAGTGCTATCGCAGGGCAAGAGACCCAGTACTTC
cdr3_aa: CSAIAGQETQYF

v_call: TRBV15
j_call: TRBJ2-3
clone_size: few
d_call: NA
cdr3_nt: TGTGCCACCAGCAGGGGGACCGTCACAGATACGCAGTATTTT
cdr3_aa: CATSRGTVTDTQYF

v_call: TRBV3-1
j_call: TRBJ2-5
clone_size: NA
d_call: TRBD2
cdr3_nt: TGTGCCAGCAGAATCCCGGGACTAGCCCGGGAGACCCAGTACTTC
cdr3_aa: CASRIPGLARETQYF

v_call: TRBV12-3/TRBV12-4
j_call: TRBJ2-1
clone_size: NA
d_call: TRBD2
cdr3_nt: TGTGCCAGCAGGCGGACTAGCGGATCCTACAATGAGCAGTTCTTC
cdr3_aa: CASRRTSGSYNEQFF

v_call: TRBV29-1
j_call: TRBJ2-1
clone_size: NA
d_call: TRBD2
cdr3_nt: TGCAGCGTTCGGCGGGGGGGGTTAGATGAGCAGTTCTTC
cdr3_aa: CSVRRGGLDEQFF

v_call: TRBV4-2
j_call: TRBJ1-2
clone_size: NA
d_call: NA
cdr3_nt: TGTGCCAGCAGCCTCGGAAGTGGCTACACCTTC
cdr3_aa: CASSLGSGYTF

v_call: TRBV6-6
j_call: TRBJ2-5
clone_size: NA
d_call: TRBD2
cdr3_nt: TGTGCCAGCAGTTCCTGGACTAGCGTAGAGACCCAGTACTTC
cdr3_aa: CASSSWTSVETQYF

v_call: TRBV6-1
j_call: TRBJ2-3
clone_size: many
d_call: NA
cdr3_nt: TGTGCCAGCAGTGAACGGGACCCCCAAGTGGATACGCAGTATTTT
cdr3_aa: CASSERDPQVDTQYF

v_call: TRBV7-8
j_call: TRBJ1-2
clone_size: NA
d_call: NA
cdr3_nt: TGTGCCAGCAGCCCCCGCAGGACCTATGGCTACACCTTC
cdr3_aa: CASSPRRTYGYTF

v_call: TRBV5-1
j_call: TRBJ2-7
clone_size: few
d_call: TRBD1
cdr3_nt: TGCGCCAGCCACAGACAGGGGCGGACCTACGAGCAGTACTTC
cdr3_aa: CASHRQGRTYEQYF

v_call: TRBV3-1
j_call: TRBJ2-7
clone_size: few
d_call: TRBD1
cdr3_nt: TGTGCCAGCAGCTTTCGACCCGGGACAGGGGTAACCTACGAGCAGTACTTC
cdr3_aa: CASSFRPGTGVTYEQYF

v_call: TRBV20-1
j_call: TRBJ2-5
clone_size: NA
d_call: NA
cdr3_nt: TGCAGTGTTAGCACGGTCGGACAGACCGGGGCCCAGTACTTC
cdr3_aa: CSVSTVGQTGAQYF

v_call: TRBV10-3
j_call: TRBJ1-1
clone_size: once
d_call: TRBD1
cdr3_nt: TGTGCCATCAGTGAGTCCCAGCCCGGACAGGGGTTAGGGGCTTTCTTT
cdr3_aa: CAISESQPGQGLGAFF

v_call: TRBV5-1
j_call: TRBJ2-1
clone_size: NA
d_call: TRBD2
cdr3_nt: TGCGCCAGCAGCTGGACTAGCGGGAGCACCAATGAGCAGTTCTTC
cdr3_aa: CASSWTSGSTNEQFF